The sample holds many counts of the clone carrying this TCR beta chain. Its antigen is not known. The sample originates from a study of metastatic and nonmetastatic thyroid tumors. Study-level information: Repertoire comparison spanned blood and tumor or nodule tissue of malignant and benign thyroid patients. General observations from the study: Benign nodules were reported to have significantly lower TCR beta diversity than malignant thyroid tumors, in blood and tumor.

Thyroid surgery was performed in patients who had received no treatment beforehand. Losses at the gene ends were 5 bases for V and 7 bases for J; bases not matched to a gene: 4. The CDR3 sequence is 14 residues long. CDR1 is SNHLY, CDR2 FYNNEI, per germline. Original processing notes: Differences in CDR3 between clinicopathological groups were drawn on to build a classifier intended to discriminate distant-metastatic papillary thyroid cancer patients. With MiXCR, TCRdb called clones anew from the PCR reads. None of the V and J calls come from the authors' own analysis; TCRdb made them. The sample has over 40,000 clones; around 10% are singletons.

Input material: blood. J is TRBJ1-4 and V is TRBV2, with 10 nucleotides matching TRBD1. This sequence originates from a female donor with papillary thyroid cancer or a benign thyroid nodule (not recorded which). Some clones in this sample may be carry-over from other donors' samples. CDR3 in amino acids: CASSSTGGREKLFF. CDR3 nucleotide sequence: TGTGCCAGCAGTTCGACAGGGGGCCGTGAAAAACTGTTTTTT.